In this sample, the clone carrying this T cell receptor beta chain turned up many times. Its target is not known. V shed 4 bases and J shed 8 bases, with 13 bases lying between them. The length of the CDR3 is 13 residues. Germline CDR1 is SGHRS and CDR2 is YFSETQ. This specimen belongs to a study of prognosis after radiotherapy for stage I lung cancer. Looking at the study overall: The radiotherapy was SBRT split into 3 to 5 fractions, giving a biologically effective dose of at least 100 Gy. Study findings and constraints: Once stereotactic body radiation therapy had been given, unique TCR clone counts fell, with a median of roughly 9,300 versus 7,200.

Amplification of TCR beta CDR3 from genomic DNA used two-round multiplex PCR. Each TRBV and TRBJ gene had its own primer in the first PCR round. TCRdb ran MiXCR on the multiplex PCR reads and lists one entry per CDR3 protein. The sample yields 30,000 to 35,000 distinct CDR3 sequences, 25% to 40% seen once. The sequence came from a donor aged 50 or older with non-small cell lung cancer. The sequences come from PBMCs, collected before or after stereotactic body radiation therapy (not recorded which). The chain links TRBV5-1 to TRBJ2-1; TRBD1 is a possible D gene (6 bases). CDR3: CASSTTGYDEQFF. The CDR3 nucleotides are TGCGCCAGCAGCACGACAGGTTATGATGAGCAGTTCTTC.